The source of this T cell receptor (beta chain) is a study of patients and donors after allogeneic stem cell transplantation. MiXCR was run by TCRdb on the RT-PCR reads, yielding one entry per CDR3 protein. Altogether 200,000 to 250,000 distinct CDR3 sequences are present, roughly 14% being singletons, with the ten largest covering roughly 12%. The CDR3 totals 15 residues. Per germline, CDR1 SGDLS and CDR2 YYNGEE. V was pared by 0 bases and J by 6 bases, with 6 bases of the junction left unmatched. This clonotype has only a few counts. The TCR comes from a human donor who was either an allogeneic HSCT recipient or a stem cell or donor lymphocyte infusion donor (not recorded which). It is not recorded whose cells these are; they may come from a transplant donor. The specimen sequenced was blood, either unsorted or a sorted T cell fraction (not recorded which). The V call is TRBV9, the J call TRBJ2-3; 8 bases map to TRBD2. The CDR3 loop is CASSVEAGGWDTQYF. CDR3 in DNA: TGTGCCAGCAGCGTAGAGGCGGGAGGTTGGGATACGCAGTATTTT.